The clone carrying this T cell receptor beta chain was seen many times. Its antigen is as yet unknown. The donors were part of the 120-subject validation cohort, which stood apart from the roughly 670-subject first cohort. Profiled with immunoSEQ multiplex PCR; TCRdb holds only in-frame clones, not every one. Among approximately 300,000 clones listed, about nine tenths were seen once. This entry is derived from a study of cytomegalovirus exposure and HLA in healthy donors. Study findings and constraints: Some TCR beta chains (roughly 150 of them) were listed as cytomegalovirus-associated. Rarity characterized most TCR sequences, yet some public TCRs appeared in many donors. A few CMV-associated chains proved CMV antigen-specific in vitro.

The ends were cut back, 0 bases at V and 0 bases at J, with 15 bases in the middle. The CDR3 extends over 17 amino acids. Germline V gene data show CDR1 as MGHRA and CDR2 as YSYEKL. Sequenced: PBMCs. The source of this sequence is a woman between 18 and 30 years old in good health and CMV-seronegative. The chain employs TRBV4-1 and TRBJ2-7; tentatively, D is TRBD2 (5 bases). The CDR3: CASSQDGLGGSSYEQYF. CDR3 bases: TGCGCCAGCAGCCAAGATGGGCTTGGAGGAAGCTCCTACGAGCAGTACTTC.